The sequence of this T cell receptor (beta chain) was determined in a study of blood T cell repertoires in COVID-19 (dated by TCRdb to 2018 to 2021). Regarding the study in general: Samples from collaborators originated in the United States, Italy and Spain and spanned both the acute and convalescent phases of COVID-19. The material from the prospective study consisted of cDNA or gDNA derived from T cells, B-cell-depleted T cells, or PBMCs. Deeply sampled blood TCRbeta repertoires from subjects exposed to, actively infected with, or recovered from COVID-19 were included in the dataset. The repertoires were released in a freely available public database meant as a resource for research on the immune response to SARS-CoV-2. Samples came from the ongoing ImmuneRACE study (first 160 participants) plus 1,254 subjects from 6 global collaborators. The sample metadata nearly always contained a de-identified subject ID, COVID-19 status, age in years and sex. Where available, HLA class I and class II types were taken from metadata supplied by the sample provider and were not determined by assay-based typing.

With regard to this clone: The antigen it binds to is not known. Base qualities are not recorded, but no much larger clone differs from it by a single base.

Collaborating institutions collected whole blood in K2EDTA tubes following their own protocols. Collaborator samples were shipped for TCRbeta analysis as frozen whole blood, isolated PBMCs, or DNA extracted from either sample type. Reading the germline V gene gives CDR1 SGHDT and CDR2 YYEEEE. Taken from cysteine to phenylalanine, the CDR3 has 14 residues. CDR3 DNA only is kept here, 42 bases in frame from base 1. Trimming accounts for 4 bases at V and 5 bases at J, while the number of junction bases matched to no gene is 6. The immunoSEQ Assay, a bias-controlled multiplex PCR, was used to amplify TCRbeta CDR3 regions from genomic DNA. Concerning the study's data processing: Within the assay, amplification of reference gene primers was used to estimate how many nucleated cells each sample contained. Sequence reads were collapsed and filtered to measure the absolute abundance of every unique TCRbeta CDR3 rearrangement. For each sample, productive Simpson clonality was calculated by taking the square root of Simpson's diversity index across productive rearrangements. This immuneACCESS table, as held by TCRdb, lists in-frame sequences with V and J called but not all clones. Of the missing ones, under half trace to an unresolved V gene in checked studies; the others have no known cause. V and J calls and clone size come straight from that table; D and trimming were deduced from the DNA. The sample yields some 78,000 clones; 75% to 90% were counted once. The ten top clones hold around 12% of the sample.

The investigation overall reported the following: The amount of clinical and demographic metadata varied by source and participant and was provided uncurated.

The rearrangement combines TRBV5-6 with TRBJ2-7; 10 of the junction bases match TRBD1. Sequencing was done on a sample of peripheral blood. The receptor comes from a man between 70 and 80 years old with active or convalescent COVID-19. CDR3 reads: CASSPGTGDHEQYF. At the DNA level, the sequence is TGTGCCAGCAGCCCCGGGACAGGGGACCACGAGCAGTACTTC.